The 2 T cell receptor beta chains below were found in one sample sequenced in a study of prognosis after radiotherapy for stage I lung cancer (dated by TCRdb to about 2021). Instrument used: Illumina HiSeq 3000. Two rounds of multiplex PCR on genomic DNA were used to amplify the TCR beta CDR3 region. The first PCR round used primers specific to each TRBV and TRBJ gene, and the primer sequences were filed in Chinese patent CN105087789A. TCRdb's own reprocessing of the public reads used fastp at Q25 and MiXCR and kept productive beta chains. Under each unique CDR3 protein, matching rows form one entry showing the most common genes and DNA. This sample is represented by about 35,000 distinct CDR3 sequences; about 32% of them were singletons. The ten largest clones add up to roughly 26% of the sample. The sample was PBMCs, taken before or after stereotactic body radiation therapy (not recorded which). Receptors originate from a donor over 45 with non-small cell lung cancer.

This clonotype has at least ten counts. The CDR3: CASSAGLPGWYEQYF. CDR3 in DNA: TGTGCCAGCAGCGCGGGACTCCCGGGTTGGTACGAGCAGTACTTC. The rearrangement links TRBV7-6 to TRBJ2-7; possibly TRBD2 for D (6 bases). V was pared by 5 bases and J by 4 bases, with 18 bases between. CDR3 length: 15 residues. The germline CDR1 and CDR2 sequences are SGHVS and FNYEAQ.

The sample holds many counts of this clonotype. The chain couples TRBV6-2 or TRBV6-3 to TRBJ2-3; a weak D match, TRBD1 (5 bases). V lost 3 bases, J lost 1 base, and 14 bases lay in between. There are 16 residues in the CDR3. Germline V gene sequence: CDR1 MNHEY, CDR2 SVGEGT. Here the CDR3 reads CASSYRMDIRTDTQYF. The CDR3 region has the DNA TGTGCCAGCAGTTATAGAATGGACATCCGCACAGATACGCAGTATTTT.